This entry lists 28 T cell receptor beta chains sequenced from one sample in a study of blood T cells in healthy people across ages. A J-beta primer mix and a sample-barcoded 5' primer were used in a second PCR of roughly 7 to 12 cycles. TCRdb called the 5' RACE reads again in MiXCR, with one record for every CDR3 protein. The sample contains approximately 1.5 million distinct CDR3 sequences, 35% to 45% of which appear only once. The sample taken for sequencing was blood. Source of these receptors: a woman between 18 and 29 years old in good health.

The chain carries TRBV20-1 and TRBJ2-3, with 9 bases lining up with TRBD2. The CDR3 contains 15 residues. V lost 3 bases, J lost 7 bases, and 11 bases stayed unmatched. The germline CDR1 and CDR2 sequences are DFQATT and SNEGSKA (reference sequence). The chain's CDR3 is CSARGLAARGYTQYF. The CDR3 DNA reads as TGCAGTGCTAGGGGACTAGCTGCTAGGGGATATACGCAGTATTTT.

The rearrangement links TRBV20-1 to TRBJ2-5; the match to TRBD1 covers 10 bases. Germline lookup yields CDR1 DFQATT and CDR2 SNEGSKA (reference sequence). The trim removed 6 bases at V and 3 bases at J, leaving 4 bases unmatched. The CDR3 is made up of 13 amino acids. CDR3 DNA: TGCAGTGCGGGGACAGGGGACGAAGAGACCCAGTACTTC. It encodes CSAGTGDEETQYF.

The CDR3 loop is CASSLTIYNEQFF. The CDR3 coding sequence is TGTGCCAGCAGCTTAACCATCTACAATGAGCAGTTCTTC. This chain joins TRBV7-3 and TRBJ2-1; no firm D call. The V end lost 0 bases, the J end lost 3 bases, and 3 bases lay between the germline ends. The CDR3 has 13 residues. The germline gives CDR1 SGHTA, CDR2 FQGTGA.

The chain couples TRBV6-2 or TRBV6-3 to TRBJ1-5; 8 nucleotides align to TRBD1. Germline V gene sequence: CDR1 MNHEY, CDR2 SVGEGT. Unmatched junction bases numbered 3, after V lost 8 bases and J lost 0 bases. The CDR3 is 14 residues long. In DNA form, the CDR3 reads TGTGCCAGCTCGGGACAGGTTAGCAATCAGCCCCAGCATTTT. Amino acid sequence: CASSGQVSNQPQHF.

This clonotype was detected only a few times. This chain links TRBV7-9 with TRBJ1-4, with unresolved D. Per germline, CDR1 SEHNR and CDR2 FQNEAQ (reference sequence). V lost 6 bases and J lost 0, with 14 bases in between. The length of the CDR3 is 16 residues. CDR3 sequence: CASSISITATNEKLFF. CDR3 nucleotide sequence: TGTGCCAGCAGTATTTCCATCACCGCAACTAATGAAAAACTGTTTTTT.

This clonotype was observed at least ten times. An end of the junction differs from the germline gene, which may be a read error. The gene calls are TRBV5-1 and TRBJ2-1; 10 bases are shared with TRBD1. This CDR3 is built from 14 residues. Germline lookup yields CDR1 SGHRS and CDR2 YFSETQ. This CDR3 reads CASSRDRGYNEQFF. The CDR3 bases are TGTGCCAGCAGCCGGGACAGGGGATACAATGAGCAGTTCTTC.

The chain combines TRBV4-1 with TRBJ2-1; D is uncertain. This CDR3 has 13 amino acids. Trimming shortened V by 1 base and J by 5 bases, and 6 bases separated the two germline ends. The V gene's germline CDR1 is MGHRA and CDR2 YSYEKL. CDR3 coding DNA: TGCGCCAGCAGCCAAGTAGGAAACAATGAGCAGTTCTTC. Its protein product is CASSQVGNNEQFF.

To note about this clonotype: A much larger clone differs from this one at a single base, so this may be a read error. The gene calls are TRBV7-2 and TRBJ1-2; the D is unclear. Germline V gene sequence: CDR1 SGHTA, CDR2 FQGNSA. Trimming removed 4 bases at V and 6 bases at J, with 15 bases between. The CDR3 spans 14 residues. CDR3 protein: CASSSRTGNHGYTF. The DNA of the CDR3 is TGTGCCAGCAGCTCCAGGACCGGCAACCATGGCTACACCTTC.

This chain uses TRBV13 with TRBJ1-5; D gene ambiguous. CDR1 PRHDT and CDR2 FYEKMQ come from the germline V gene (reference sequence). Trimming took 3 bases from V and 9 from J, leaving 12 bases between them. This CDR3 contains 13 residues. CDR3 DNA: TGTGCCAGCAGCTTCCAGTCGGGTTCGCCCCAGCATTTT. Its protein is CASSFQSGSPQHF.

The CDR3 nucleotides are TGTGCTAGTGGTTTAGAGATCCGCACAGATACGCAGTATTTT. It codes for CASGLEIRTDTQYF. The V and J genes are TRBV12-5 and TRBJ2-3, with D uncertain. Germline V lookup: CDR1 LGHNT, CDR2 FRNRAP. CDR3 size: 14 residues. Between the trimmed V and J ends, which lost 3 bases and 1 base, there was a span of 8 bases.

The gene calls are TRBV20-1 and TRBJ1-2; no clear D. CDR1 and CDR2 (germline): DFQATT, SNEGSKA (reference sequence). The ends were cut back, 3 bases at V and 3 bases at J, with 11 bases in the middle. This CDR3 has 13 residues. CDR3 coding DNA: TGCAGTGCTAGCCAAAAACCAGACTATGGCTACACCTTC. It codes for CSASQKPDYGYTF.

The rearrangement joins TRBV18 to TRBJ2-6, with 7 bases aligning to TRBD1. V was pared by 4 bases and J by 0 bases, with 3 bases of the junction left unmatched. The CDR3 extends over 16 amino acids. CDR1 KGHSH and CDR2 LQKENI come from the germline V gene. DNA of the CDR3: TGTGCCAGCTCACGAGGACAGGCCTCTGGGGCCAACGTCCTGACTTTC. Its translation: CASSRGQASGANVLTF.

The chain joins TRBV25-1 to TRBJ2-3; 13 nucleotides align to TRBD2. Germline values: CDR1 MGHDK, CDR2 SYGVNS. The CDR3 loop spans 17 amino acids. Trimming took 3 bases from V and 0 from J; bases not matched to a gene: 3. CDR3 region: CASSEILAGGSTDTQYF. DNA for the CDR3: TGTGCCAGCAGTGAGATACTAGCGGGAGGGAGCACAGATACGCAGTATTTT.

In this sample, this clonotype turned up a few times. This chain uses TRBV20-1 with TRBJ1-2; weak D call: TRBD1 (5 bases). V gave up 4 bases and J gave up 8 bases, with 14 bases separating them. Germline V gives CDR1 DFQATT, CDR2 SNEGSKA (reference sequence). This CDR3 is 12 amino acids long. Here the CDR3 reads CSAKQGGGGYTF. The CDR3 coding sequence is TGCAGTGCTAAGCAGGGAGGCGGGGGCTACACCTTC.

In this sample, this clonotype turned up once. This chain connects TRBV27 to TRBJ1-5; D remains unclear. This CDR3 contains 14 residues. Germline CDR1 and CDR2: MNHEY and SMNVEV (reference sequence). V was trimmed by 6 bases and J by 3 bases, leaving 12 bases between them. The CDR3 DNA reads TGTGCCAGCAGGTACGGGAAAACCAATCAGCCCCAGCATTTT. As protein: CASRYGKTNQPQHF.

There are many counts of this clonotype. The V gene is TRBV20-1, the J gene TRBJ2-3; 7 nucleotides agree with TRBD2. The CDR3 contains 15 residues. Unmatched junction bases numbered 11, after V lost 6 bases and J lost 2 bases. In germline, CDR1 is DFQATT, CDR2 SNEGSKA (reference sequence). CDR3 region: CSAARPGLDTDTQYF. CDR3 nucleotide sequence: TGCAGTGCCGCCCGCCCCGGACTAGACACAGATACGCAGTATTTT.

V and J are TRBV20-1 and TRBJ2-5, with D tentatively TRBD2 (5 bases). Germline CDR1 is DFQATT and CDR2 is SNEGSKA (reference sequence). Trimming stripped 5 bases from V and 11 bases from J, with 30 bases between. This CDR3 is 16 amino acids long. The CDR3 bases are TGCAGTGCTGCCGCCGAGACTACTATTTTTTGCAATGAGCAGTACTTC. Its translation: CSAAAETTIFCNEQYF.

This sequence joins TRBV11-2 and TRBJ1-2, with 8 bases matching TRBD1. The V gene end was trimmed by 5 bases and the J gene end by 0 bases; junction bases not matched to a gene: 11. CDR3 length equals 17 residues. Germline V lookup: CDR1 SGHAT, CDR2 FQNNGV. The CDR3 loop reads CASSGGSRGPTNYGYTF. The CDR3, as DNA: TGTGCCAGCAGCGGAGGGAGCAGGGGGCCGACTAACTATGGCTACACCTTC. Full variable domain (remainder filled in from reference TRBV11-2 and TRBJ1-2): EAGVAQSPRYKIIEKRQSVAFWCNPISGHATLYWYQQILGQGPKLLIQFQNNGVVDDSQLPKDRFSAERLKGVDSTLKIQPAKLEDSAVYLCASSGGSRGPTNYGYTFGSGTRLTVV.

This clonotype has only a few counts. The chain carries TRBV7-8 and TRBJ2-7; 10 bases map to TRBD2. With V trimmed by 3 bases and J by 0 bases, 11 bases remained unmatched. CDR1 and CDR2 from the germline V gene are SGHVS and FQNEAQ. The CDR3 totals 18 residues. The CDR3 bases are TGTGCCAGCAGCTTTGCGCTAGCGGGAGTGGGGGCCTCCTACGAGCAGTACTTC. Translation: CASSFALAGVGASYEQYF.

This clonotype was seen only a few times. The chain joins TRBV7-2 to TRBJ2-5; unclear D gene. The CDR3 spans 15 residues. CDR1 and CDR2 from the germline V gene are SGHTA and FQGNSA. V dropped 0 bases and J dropped 5 bases, with 13 bases sitting between them. CDR3 sequence (DNA): TGTGCCAGCAGCTTAGCAAAGGGATTAACGGAGACCCAGTACTTC. This encodes CASSLAKGLTETQYF.

The chain combines TRBV15 with TRBJ1-1; no reliable D call. CDR1 and CDR2 (germline): LNHNV, YYDKDF (reference sequence). The CDR3 totals 13 residues. V lost 3 bases and J lost 2, with 7 bases in between. The DNA of the CDR3 is TGTGCCACCAGCAGGGTGATAAACACTGAAGCTTTCTTT. This encodes CATSRVINTEAFF.

The V gene is TRBV20-1, the J gene TRBJ1-5; TRBD1 matches at 7 bases. With V trimmed by 3 bases and J by 0 bases, 5 bases remained unmatched. The germline CDR1 and CDR2 sequences are DFQATT and SNEGSKA (reference sequence). The CDR3 consists of 15 residues. The chain's CDR3 is CSARRGQSSNQPQHF. In DNA, the CDR3 is TGCAGTGCTAGGCGGGGACAGAGTAGCAATCAGCCCCAGCATTTT.

This clonotype was picked up a small number of times. The chain has TRBV20-1 and TRBJ2-5, with a weak D call TRBD1 (6 bases). Trimming stripped 4 bases from V and 2 bases from J, with 20 bases between. The V gene's germline CDR1 is DFQATT and CDR2 SNEGSKA (reference sequence). This CDR3 spans 16 amino acids. The chain's CDR3 is CSAKDHIAGAQETQYF. CDR3 DNA: TGCAGTGCTAAAGATCACATCGCAGGGGCACAAGAGACCCAGTACTTC.

This clonotype came up a few times. The rearrangement links TRBV7-9 to TRBJ1-1; D call uncertain. The CDR3 has 15 residues. Trimming took off 5 bases at V and 0 bases at J, with 13 bases between the two ends. CDR1 and CDR2 (germline): SEHNR, FQNEAQ (reference sequence). CDR3 sequence: CASSAPKGVNTEAFF. The CDR3 region has the DNA TGTGCCAGCAGCGCCCCCAAGGGAGTGAACACTGAAGCTTTCTTT.

This clonotype was seen only a few times. The chain combines TRBV29-1 with TRBJ1-4, with a tentative D call TRBD1 (5 bases). Germline V lookup: CDR1 SQVTM, CDR2 ANQGSEA. V shed 6 bases and J shed 0 bases, with 11 bases lying between them. This CDR3 spans 14 amino acids. CDR3 in amino acids: CSVVDSATNEKLFF. Here the CDR3 DNA reads TGCAGCGTCGTAGACAGCGCAACTAATGAAAAACTGTTTTTT.

The J gene is TRBJ1-1, the V gene TRBV6-5; tentative D call: TRBD1 (6 bases). There are 16 residues in the CDR3. Germline CDR1 and CDR2: MNHEY and SVGAGI. Trimming stripped 2 bases from V and 1 base from J, with 14 bases between. CDR3 in amino acids: CASSYQLNRENTEAFF. The CDR3 region has the DNA TGTGCCAGCAGTTACCAACTGAACAGGGAGAACACTGAAGCTTTCTTT.

This chain joins TRBV20-1 and TRBJ1-1; perhaps TRBD1 as D (5 bases). CDR1 is DFQATT and CDR2 is SNEGSKA in the germline V gene (reference sequence). CDR3 length equals 14 residues. Deletions cut 4 bases from V and 1 base from J, with 13 bases between. CDR3 region: CSANPGLGNTEAFF. For the CDR3, the DNA is TGCAGTGCTAACCCGGGACTGGGGAACACTGAAGCTTTCTTT.

The chain couples TRBV9 to TRBJ1-2; D ambiguous. V lost 7 bases and J 12 bases, leaving 16 bases between the germline ends. The V gene's germline CDR1 is SGDLS and CDR2 YYNGEE. There are 11 residues in the CDR3. This CDR3 is CASDPDAIDTF. In DNA form, the CDR3 reads TGTGCCAGCGACCCGGACGCAATCGACACCTTC.